This T cell receptor (beta chain) was found in a study of cytomegalovirus exposure and HLA in healthy donors. Across the whole study: The early release's HLA-typed donors yielded 70 million to 85 million unique TCRs.

Whole-study findings and limits: Relative to the approximately 680-donor mean, N-insertions were reportedly fewer in an Asian-associated ancestry cluster in a later analysis.

Amplification used 60 Vbeta primers and 13 Jbeta primers. Data came from immunoSEQ multiplex PCR; TCRdb stores just in-frame clones and leaves some out. The sample has approximately 270,000 clones, 80% seen once. From germline, CDR1 is SEHNR and CDR2 FQNEAQ (reference sequence). The V and J ends lost 1 base and 14 bases, in that order; junction bases with no gene match: 22. The CDR3 runs to 19 residues. This clone was seen only once. Its target is not known. The chain has TRBV7-9 and TRBJ2-3, with 12 bases lining up with TRBD2. The TCR comes from a girl aged 2-10 years in good health and CMV-seronegative. The specimen was PBMCs. Written as DNA, the CDR3 is TGTGCCAGCAGCTTAGAGCCCCGGCTAACTAGCGGGGGGCCTCCTCCTCGGTATTTT. Protein product: CASSLEPRLTSGGPPPRYF.